Listed here is a single T cell receptor beta chain. It lacks a known antigen. The record has no base qualities; no much larger clone is one base away. These data are taken from a study of blood T cell repertoires in COVID-19 (dated by TCRdb to the early 2020s). With respect to the entire study: Samples covering the acute and convalescent phases of COVID-19 were provided by collaborators in the United States, Italy and Spain. The prospective study material was composed of cDNA or gDNA derived from T cells, B-cell-depleted T cells, or PBMCs. The dataset comprised deeply sampled blood TCRbeta repertoires from subjects exposed to, actively infected with, or recovered from COVID-19. A freely available public database, intended as a resource for researchers studying the immune response to SARS-CoV-2, is where the repertoires were released. The samples were drawn from the first 160 participants of the ongoing ImmuneRACE study and from more than 1,000 subjects provided by 6 global collaborators. Sample metadata almost always included a de-identified subject ID, COVID-19 status, age in years and sex. Where HLA class I and class II types were available, the types were taken from metadata supplied by the sample provider, not from assay-based typing.

Results and caveats for the whole study, not just this receptor: The amount of clinical and demographic metadata varied by source and participant and was provided uncurated.

TCRbeta CDR3 regions were amplified from genomic DNA by means of the immunoSEQ Assay, a bias-controlled multiplex PCR. As for the authors' bioinformatics: Within the assay, amplification of reference gene primers was used to estimate how many nucleated cells each sample contained. To quantify the absolute abundance of each unique TCRbeta CDR3 rearrangement, sequence reads were collapsed and filtered. For each sample, productive Simpson clonality was calculated by taking the square root of Simpson's diversity index across productive rearrangements. The clones in this table, taken by TCRdb from immuneACCESS, are in-frame only. Not every clone is retained; where verified, under half of the shortfall comes from an unresolved V gene, and the cause of the rest is unknown. The D gene and trimming were derived from the DNA, and the V and J assignments and clone size from that table. The table for this sample lists fewer than 600,000 clones; 85% to 90% of them were counted only once. Jointly, the top ten make up approximately 0.9% of the sample.

One collaborating source in Seattle enrolled patients during active infection and followed them longitudinally through the course of disease. The collaborating institutions used their own protocols to collect whole blood in K2EDTA tubes. Collaborator samples were shipped for TCRbeta analysis as frozen whole blood, isolated PBMCs, or DNA extracted from either sample type. The receptor was isolated from a man aged 18 to 35 with COVID-19, enrolled during active disease. Sample: peripheral blood.

CDR3 sequence: CASSFPGKNYEQYF. The nucleotide sequence is TGTGCCAGCAGCTTTCCAGGGAAAAACTACGAGCAGTACTTC. The rearranged segments are TRBV11-2 and TRBJ2-7, and TRBD1 may be the D gene, going by 5 matching bases. Including cysteine and phenylalanine, the CDR3 has 14 amino acids. The retained sequence is limited to the CDR3, 42 bases, with the frame set at the first base. CDR1 and CDR2 are read off the germline V gene as SGHAT and FQNNGV. The germline ends are 12 bases apart after V is trimmed by 3 bases and J by 3 bases. The full variable domain, with segments outside the CDR3 supplied by the reference TRBV11-2 and TRBJ2-7 proteins, appears as EAGVAQSPRYKIIEKRQSVAFWCNPISGHATLYWYQQILGQGPKLLIQFQNNGVVDDSQLPKDRFSAERLKGVDSTLKIQPAKLEDSAVYLCASSFPGKNYEQYFGPGTRLTVT.